One and the same sample provided the 22 T cell receptor beta chains below, sequenced in a study of T cells in Graves' hyperthyroidism and ophthalmopathy. From RNA transcripts, TCR beta CDR3 regions were amplified. An initial round of RT-PCR targeting the TCR CDR3 relied on the HTBI primer set. MiXCR was run by TCRdb on the multiplex PCR reads, yielding one entry per CDR3 protein. The sample lists hundreds of thousands of distinct CDR3 sequences; around 15% were seen once. Sequences were obtained from blood. The receptors originated from a woman in her thirties or forties with Graves' ophthalmopathy.

The rearrangement links TRBV2 to TRBJ2-5, with no clear D. Trimming removed 6 bases from V and 3 bases from J, with 17 bases in between. The CDR3 runs 15 residues. The germline gives CDR1 SNHLY, CDR2 FYNNEI. The CDR3 DNA is TGTGCCAGCAGCCGCCCCGTGATGGCCGAAGAGACCCAGTACTTC. It specifies CASSRPVMAEETQYF. Filled out from reference TRBV2 and TRBJ2-5, the complete variable domain reads EPEVTQTPSHQVTQMGQEVILRCVPISNHLYFYWYRQILGQKVEFLVSFYNNEISEKSEIFDDQFSVERPDGSNFTLKIRSTKLEDSAMYFCASSRPVMAEETQYFGPGTRLLVL.

This clonotype was observed at least ten times. This chain links TRBV7-2 with TRBJ2-3, with D possibly TRBD2 on 6 matching bases. This CDR3 region has 14 residues. The V and J ends lost 2 bases and 1 base respectively, with 7 bases between them. The germline CDR1 and CDR2 sequences are SGHTA and FQGNSA. CDR3 region: CASSLSSGTDTQYF. The DNA of the CDR3 is TGTGCCAGCAGCTTATCTAGCGGCACAGATACGCAGTATTTT.

This clonotype was found a few times. CDR3 DNA sequence: TGTGCCAGTAGAGGACAGAGCTCCTATAATTCACCCCTCCACTTT. Translating it yields CASRGQSSYNSPLHF. The chain has TRBV19 and TRBJ1-6; maybe TRBD1 (6 bases). This CDR3 comprises 15 residues. Germline CDR1 is LNHDA and CDR2 is SQIVND (reference sequence). Trimming stripped 6 bases from V and 0 bases from J, with 9 bases between.

This clonotype was detected many times. The CDR3 loop reads CASSPIGARRTEAFF. The CDR3 coding sequence is TGTGCCAGCAGTCCCATCGGGGCGAGACGAACTGAAGCTTTCTTT. The rearrangement uses TRBV12-3 or TRBV12-4 and TRBJ1-1; TRBD1 might be the D (5 bases). This CDR3 is built from 15 residues. V was pared by 5 bases and J by 5 bases, with 18 bases between.

Only a few counts were recorded for this clonotype. This chain connects TRBV28 to TRBJ1-5; D call uncertain. Germline V gene lookup returns CDR1 MDHEN and CDR2 SYDVKM. There are 14 residues in the CDR3. V was shortened by 1 base and J by 7 bases, with 11 bases between the two germline ends. In DNA form, the CDR3 reads TGTGCCAGCAGTTTATTGGTCCGGTTACAGCCCCAGCATTTT. It specifies CASSLLVRLQPQHF.

This clonotype was seen at least ten times. The chain is built from TRBV27 and TRBJ1-5; unclear D gene. The V and J ends lost 8 bases and 1 base respectively, with 15 bases between them. CDR3 size: 15 residues. Germline loops: CDR1 MNHEY, CDR2 SMNVEV (reference sequence). DNA of the CDR3: TGTGCCAGCCCCAGAGAACCCACCAGCAATCAGCCCCAGCATTTT. Its translation: CASPREPTSNQPQHF.

There are many counts of this clonotype. The chain employs TRBV27 and TRBJ2-1; 9 positions agree with TRBD2. From germline, CDR1 is MNHEY and CDR2 SMNVEV (reference sequence). The CDR3 runs 15 residues. The V and J ends lost 3 bases and 4 bases, in that order; junction bases with no gene match: 4. The CDR3 spells CASSFGLAIYNEQFF. CDR3 DNA sequence: TGTGCCAGCAGTTTCGGACTAGCGATATACAATGAGCAGTTCTTC.

As concerns this clonotype: A much larger clone differs by one base, so this may be a read error. The chain combines TRBV27 with TRBJ1-2; tentative D call: TRBD1 (5 bases). V dropped 7 bases and J dropped 4 bases, with 13 bases sitting between them. Germline V lookup: CDR1 MNHEY, CDR2 SMNVEV (reference sequence). The CDR3 has 13 amino acids. CDR3 DNA: TGTGCCAGCAACCCGGGACCGCCCTATGGCTACACCTTC. Translating gives CASNPGPPYGYTF.

The V call is TRBV25-1, the J call TRBJ1-2; 7 bases agree with TRBD1. Germline V gene sequence: CDR1 MGHDK, CDR2 SYGVNS. This CDR3 is built from 14 residues. V shed 6 bases, J shed 4 bases, and the junction held 8 bases outside the gene matches. The CDR3 is CASREDRFGYGYTF. In DNA form, the CDR3 reads TGTGCCAGCAGGGAGGACAGGTTCGGCTATGGCTACACCTTC.

This clonotype has a count of ten or more. V usage is TRBV7-9 and J usage is TRBJ2-7; D is ambiguous. The CDR3 is made up of 15 amino acids. The germline CDR1 and CDR2 sequences are SEHNR and FQNEAQ (reference sequence). The V end was cut by 5 bases, the J end by 0 bases, with 14 bases between. CDR3 bases: TGTGCCAGCAGCGATTGGGGAAGACCCTCCTACGAGCAGTACTTC. The encoded protein is CASSDWGRPSYEQYF.

The V gene is TRBV6-1, the J gene TRBJ2-3; no clear D. The ends were cut back, 0 bases at V and 0 bases at J, with 4 bases in the middle. Germline V gives CDR1 MNHNS, CDR2 SASEGT. This CDR3 has 14 amino acids. This CDR3 reads CASSEAQSTDTQYF. The CDR3 DNA reads as TGTGCCAGCAGTGAAGCGCAGAGCACAGATACGCAGTATTTT.

This clonotype occurred many times. The chain links TRBV24-1 to TRBJ2-1; 12 nucleotides line up with TRBD2. With V trimmed by 0 bases and J by 10 bases, 6 bases remained unmatched. CDR1 and CDR2 (germline): KGHDR, SFDVKD. This CDR3 comprises 16 residues. The CDR3 protein is CATSDLKTSGSWEQFF. Here the CDR3 DNA reads TGTGCCACCAGTGATTTGAAGACTAGCGGGAGTTGGGAGCAGTTCTTC.

The chain carries TRBV18 and TRBJ1-2; D is possibly TRBD1 (5 bases). The CDR3 contains 14 residues. With 4 bases removed from V and 1 base from J, the gap between germline ends came to 10 bases. The germline V gene encodes CDR1 KGHSH and CDR2 LQKENI. The CDR3 nucleotides read TGTGCCAGCTCACTCGGGACGGTTAACTATGGCTACACCTTC. This sequence encodes CASSLGTVNYGYTF.

This clonotype was seen at least ten times. The chain has TRBV11-2 and TRBJ1-1, with 8 bases identical to TRBD1. There are 15 residues in the CDR3. Trimming removed 2 bases from V and 1 base from J; junction bases left unmatched: 3. CDR1 SGHAT and CDR2 FQNNGV come from the germline V gene. CDR3 sequence reads: CASSLTQGANTEAFF. The DNA of the CDR3 is TGTGCCAGCAGCTTAACCCAGGGGGCGAACACTGAAGCTTTCTTT.

This clonotype showed up just a few times. V and J are TRBV28 and TRBJ2-5, with 8 bases matching TRBD1. This CDR3 contains 13 residues. V lost 6 bases to trimming and J lost 4 bases; unmatched junction nucleotides: 4. Germline V gives CDR1 MDHEN, CDR2 SYDVKM. This CDR3 reads CASRTGVGETQYF. The CDR3 nucleotides are TGTGCCAGCAGGACAGGGGTGGGAGAGACCCAGTACTTC.

The chain is built from TRBV7-8 and TRBJ1-2; D uncertain. In germline, CDR1 is SGHVS, CDR2 FQNEAQ. V lost 5 bases to trimming and J lost 8 bases, with 18 bases between them. The CDR3 is 14 residues long. Here the CDR3 reads CASSLEPDAWGYTF. The CDR3 DNA sequence: TGTGCCAGCAGCCTCGAGCCGGACGCGTGGGGCTACACCTTC. Filled out from reference TRBV7-8 and TRBJ1-2, the complete variable domain reads GAGVSQSPRYKVAKRGQDVALRCDPISGHVSLFWYQQALGQGPEFLTYFQNEAQLDKSGLPSDRFFAERPEGSVSTLKIQRTQQEDSAVYLCASSLEPDAWGYTFGSGTRLTVV.

This clonotype was counted at least ten times. The chain has TRBV13 and TRBJ2-7, with TRBD2 matching 7 bases. Germline V gene lookup returns CDR1 PRHDT and CDR2 FYEKMQ (reference sequence). This CDR3 spans 14 amino acids. The junction had 4 bases not matched to a gene; V was cut back by 3 bases and J by 2 bases. The DNA for the CDR3 is TGTGCCAGCAGCTTTCGGGGGGATGCCTACGAGCAGTACTTC. Translation gives CASSFRGDAYEQYF.

The table lists this clonotype with many counts. V is TRBV11-2 and J is TRBJ2-1; TRBD1 matches 8 bases. Germline assignment: CDR1 SGHAT and CDR2 FQNNGV. The trim removed 7 bases at V and 6 bases at J, leaving 11 bases unmatched. The CDR3 is 15 residues long. The CDR3 here is CASTPLGTGSNEQFF. The DNA for the CDR3 is TGTGCCAGCACCCCCCTCGGGACAGGTTCCAATGAGCAGTTCTTC.

This clonotype was seen many times. The chain has TRBV2 and TRBJ1-2; 7 bases match TRBD1. The J segment lost 5 bases and the V segment lost 10 bases, leaving 7 bases of the junction unmatched. The CDR3 is made up of 12 amino acids. Germline-derived CDR1 and CDR2 are SNHLY and FYNNEI. CDR3 DNA: TGTGCCACCAGGACAGGAGGATATGGCTACACCTTC. Protein: CATRTGGYGYTF.

This clonotype was counted many times. The gene calls are TRBV12-3 or TRBV12-4 and TRBJ2-3; 11 nucleotides align to TRBD1. This CDR3 has 15 amino acids. V lost 7 bases, J lost 5 bases, and 8 bases stayed unmatched. The CDR3 reads CASKPGTGGGDTQYF. The CDR3, as DNA: TGTGCCAGCAAACCCGGGACAGGGGGTGGAGATACGCAGTATTTT.

The chain joins TRBV13 to TRBJ2-7; 7 bases map to TRBD1. Germline V gives CDR1 PRHDT, CDR2 FYEKMQ (reference sequence). The J segment lost 2 bases and the V segment lost 5 bases, leaving 6 bases of the junction unmatched. The CDR3 consists of 14 residues. The CDR3 DNA is TGTGCCAGCAGCGCCGGACAGGCCGCCTACGAGCAGTACTTC. As protein: CASSAGQAAYEQYF.

At least ten counts were recorded for this clonotype. The chain combines TRBV28 with TRBJ2-3; D may be TRBD2 (5 bases). This CDR3 region has 20 residues. V was pared by 3 bases and J by 0 bases, with 25 bases between. CDR1 MDHEN and CDR2 SYDVKM come from the germline V gene. CDR3 nucleotides: TGTGCCAGCAGTTTTTCGGACGGGAACCCGCCGCTAATTAGCACAGATACGCAGTATTTT. Translation gives CASSFSDGNPPLISTDTQYF.